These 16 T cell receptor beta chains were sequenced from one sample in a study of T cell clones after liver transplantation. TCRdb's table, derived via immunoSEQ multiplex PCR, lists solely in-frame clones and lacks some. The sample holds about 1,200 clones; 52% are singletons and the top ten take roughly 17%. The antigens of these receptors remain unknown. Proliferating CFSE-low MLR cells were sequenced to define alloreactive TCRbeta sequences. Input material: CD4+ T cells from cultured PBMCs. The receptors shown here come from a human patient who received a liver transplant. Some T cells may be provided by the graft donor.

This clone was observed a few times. The CDR3: CASSETGTGNTIYF. The CDR3 DNA reads TGTGCCAGCAGTGAAACAGGGACTGGAAACACCATATATTTT. V and J are TRBV6-1 and TRBJ1-3; maybe TRBD1 (6 bases). Trimming shortened V by 2 bases and J by 2 bases, and 7 bases separated the two germline ends. The CDR3 is made up of 14 amino acids. CDR1 MNHNS and CDR2 SASEGT come from the germline V gene.

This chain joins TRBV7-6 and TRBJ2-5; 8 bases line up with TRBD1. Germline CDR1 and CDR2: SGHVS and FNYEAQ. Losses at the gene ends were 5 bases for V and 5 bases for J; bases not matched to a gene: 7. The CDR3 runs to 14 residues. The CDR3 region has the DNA TGTGCCAGCAGCCTAAGACAGGGGAGGGAGACCCAGTACTTC. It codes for CASSLRQGRETQYF. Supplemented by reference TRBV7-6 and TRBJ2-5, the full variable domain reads GAGVSQSPRYKVTKRGQDVALRCDPISGHVSLYWYRQALGQGPEFLTYFNYEAQQDKSGLPNDRFSAERPEGSISTLTIQRTEQRDSAMYRCASSLRQGRETQYFGPGTRLLVL.

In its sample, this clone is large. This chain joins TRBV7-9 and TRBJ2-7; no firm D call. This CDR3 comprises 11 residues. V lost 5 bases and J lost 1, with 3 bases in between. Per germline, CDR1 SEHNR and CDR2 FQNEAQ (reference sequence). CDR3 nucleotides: TGTGCCAGCAGCCCTTCCTACGAGCAGTACTTC. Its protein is CASSPSYEQYF.

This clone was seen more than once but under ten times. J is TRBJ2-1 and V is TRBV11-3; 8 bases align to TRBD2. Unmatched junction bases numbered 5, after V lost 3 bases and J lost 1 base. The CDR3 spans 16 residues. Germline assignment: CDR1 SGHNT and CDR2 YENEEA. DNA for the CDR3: TGTGCCAGCAGCTTTGGCGGACTAGCTTCCTACAATGAGCAGTTCTTC. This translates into CASSFGGLASYNEQFF.

CDR3 sequence reads: CASKPGLGEPDTQYF. In DNA, the CDR3 is TGTGCCAGCAAGCCGGGACTAGGGGAACCAGATACGCAGTATTTT. The rearrangement joins TRBV6-1 to TRBJ2-3; 8 nucleotides line up with TRBD2. The CDR3 is 15 residues long. Trimming removed 7 bases from V and 4 bases from J; junction bases left unmatched: 10. CDR1 and CDR2 from the germline V gene are MNHNS and SASEGT.

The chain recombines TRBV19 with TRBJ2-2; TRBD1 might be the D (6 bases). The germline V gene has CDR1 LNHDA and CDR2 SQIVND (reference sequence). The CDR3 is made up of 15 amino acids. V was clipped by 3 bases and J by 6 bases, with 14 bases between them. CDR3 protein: CASSIWDKSAGELFF. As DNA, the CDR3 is TGTGCCAGTAGTATTTGGGACAAAAGCGCCGGGGAGCTGTTTTTT. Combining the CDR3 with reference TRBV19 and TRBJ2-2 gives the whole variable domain DGGITQSPKYLFRKEGQNVTLSCEQNLNHDAMYWYRQDPGQGLRLIYYSQIVNDFQKGDIAEGYSVSREKKESFPLTVTSAQKNPTAFYLCASSIWDKSAGELFFGEGSRLTVL.

The chain's CDR3 is CASSPQGSGNTIYF. CDR3 nucleotides: TGTGCCAGCTCACCACAGGGCTCTGGAAACACCATATATTTT. The chain recombines TRBV18 with TRBJ1-3; D is uncertain. CDR3 length: 14 residues. Between the trimmed V and J ends, which lost 1 base and 0 bases, there was a span of 4 bases. Germline values: CDR1 KGHSH, CDR2 LQKENI.

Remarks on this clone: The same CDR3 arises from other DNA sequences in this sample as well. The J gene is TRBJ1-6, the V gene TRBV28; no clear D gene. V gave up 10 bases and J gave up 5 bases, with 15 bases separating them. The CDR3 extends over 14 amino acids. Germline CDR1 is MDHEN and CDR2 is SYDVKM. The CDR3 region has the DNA TGTGCCATCCCGAGCCACGGGCATAATTCACCCCTCCACTTT. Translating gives CAIPSHGHNSPLHF.

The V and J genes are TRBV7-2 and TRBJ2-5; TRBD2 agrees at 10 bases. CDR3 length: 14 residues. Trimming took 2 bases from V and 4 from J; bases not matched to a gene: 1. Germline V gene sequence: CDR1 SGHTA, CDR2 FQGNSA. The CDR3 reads CASSLRLAGETQYF. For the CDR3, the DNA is TGTGCCAGCAGCTTACGACTAGCGGGAGAGACCCAGTACTTC.

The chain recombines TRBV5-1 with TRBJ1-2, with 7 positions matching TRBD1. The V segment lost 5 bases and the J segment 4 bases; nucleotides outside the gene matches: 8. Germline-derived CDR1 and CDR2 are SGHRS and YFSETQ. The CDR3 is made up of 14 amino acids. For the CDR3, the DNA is TGCGCCAGCAGACACGTAGGGGGCATCTATGGCTACACCTTC. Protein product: CASRHVGGIYGYTF.

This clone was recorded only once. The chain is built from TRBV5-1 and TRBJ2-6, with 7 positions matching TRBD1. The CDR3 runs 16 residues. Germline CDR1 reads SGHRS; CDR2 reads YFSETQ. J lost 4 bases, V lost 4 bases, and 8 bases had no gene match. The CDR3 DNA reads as TGCGCCAGCAGCACAATGACAGGGTCAGGGGCCAACGTCCTGACTTTC. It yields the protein CASSTMTGSGANVLTF.

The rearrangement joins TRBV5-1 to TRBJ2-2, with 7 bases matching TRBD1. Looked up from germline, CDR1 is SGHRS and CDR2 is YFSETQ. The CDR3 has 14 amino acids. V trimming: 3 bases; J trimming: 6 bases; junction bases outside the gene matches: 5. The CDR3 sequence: CASSYQQGSGELFF. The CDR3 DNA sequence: TGCGCCAGCAGCTACCAACAGGGGTCCGGGGAGCTGTTTTTT.

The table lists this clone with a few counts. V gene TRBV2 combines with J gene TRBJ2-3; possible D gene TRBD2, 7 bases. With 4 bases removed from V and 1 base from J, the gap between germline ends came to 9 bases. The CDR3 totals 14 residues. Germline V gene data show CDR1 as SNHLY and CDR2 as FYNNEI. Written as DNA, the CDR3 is TGTGCCAGCAGTGCGGGGGGCGGCACAGATACGCAGTATTTT. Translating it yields CASSAGGGTDTQYF.

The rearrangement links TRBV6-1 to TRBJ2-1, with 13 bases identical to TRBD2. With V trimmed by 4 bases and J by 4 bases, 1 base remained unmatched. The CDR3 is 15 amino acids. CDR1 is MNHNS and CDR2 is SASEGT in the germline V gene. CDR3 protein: CASSGLAGGYNEQFF. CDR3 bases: TGTGCCAGCAGTGGACTAGCGGGGGGATACAATGAGCAGTTCTTC.

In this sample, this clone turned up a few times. In nucleotides, the CDR3 is TGTGCCAGCAGCCCACAGGGGGTCCGCACAGATACGCAGTATTTT. Translation: CASSPQGVRTDTQYF. This sequence joins TRBV7-2 and TRBJ2-3, with 8 bases fitting TRBD1. Germline CDR1 reads SGHTA; CDR2 reads FQGNSA. This CDR3 is built from 15 residues. The ends lost 5 bases at V and 1 base at J; junction bases unmatched: 5.

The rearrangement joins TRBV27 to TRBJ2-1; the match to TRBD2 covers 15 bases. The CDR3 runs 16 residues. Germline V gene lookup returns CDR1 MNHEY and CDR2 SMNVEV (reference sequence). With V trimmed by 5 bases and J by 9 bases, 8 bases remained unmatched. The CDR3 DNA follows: TGTGCCAGCAGTCCCGGACTAGCGGGGGGGCAAAGTGAGCAGTTCTTC. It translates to CASSPGLAGGQSEQFF.